This TCR beta chain was sequenced for a study of shared clonotypes between healthy human individuals. The junction had 4 bases not matched to a gene; V was cut back by 6 bases and J by 3 bases. This CDR3 has 13 amino acids. Germline V CDR1 and CDR2: MNHEY, SVGAGI. Repertoires were generated with immunoSEQ multiplex PCR, while TCRdb's copy carries only in-frame clones and drops some. Among approximately 2.5 million clones listed, roughly 92% were seen once. As for this clone: Its specificity is not known.

Study-wide results and caveats: A reduction in generation probabilities was seen for non-shared clonotypes relative to those shared by all four donors.

The chain couples TRBV6-5 to TRBJ2-5; the match to TRBD1 covers 7 bases. The TCR sequence derives from a man younger than 35 in good health. The material sequenced was naive CD4+ T cells sorted from blood. The subset is: CD45RA+ positively selected. The CDR3 here is CASRGTVKETQYF. In DNA form, the CDR3 reads TGTGCCAGCAGGGGGACAGTGAAAGAGACCCAGTACTTC.